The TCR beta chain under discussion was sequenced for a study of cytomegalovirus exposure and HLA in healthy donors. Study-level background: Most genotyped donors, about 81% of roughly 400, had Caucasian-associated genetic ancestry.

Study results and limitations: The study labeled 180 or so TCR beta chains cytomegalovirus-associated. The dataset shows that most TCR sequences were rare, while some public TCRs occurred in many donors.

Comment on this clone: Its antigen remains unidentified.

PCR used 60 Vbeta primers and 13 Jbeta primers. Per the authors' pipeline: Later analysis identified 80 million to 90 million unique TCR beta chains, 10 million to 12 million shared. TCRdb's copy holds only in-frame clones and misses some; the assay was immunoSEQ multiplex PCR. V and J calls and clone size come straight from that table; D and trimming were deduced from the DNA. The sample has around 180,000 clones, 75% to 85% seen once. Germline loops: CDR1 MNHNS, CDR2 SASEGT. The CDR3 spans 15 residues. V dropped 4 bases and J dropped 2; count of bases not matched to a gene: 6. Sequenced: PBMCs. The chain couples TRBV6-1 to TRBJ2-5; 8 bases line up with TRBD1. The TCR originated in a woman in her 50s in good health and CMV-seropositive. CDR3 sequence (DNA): TGTGCCAGCAGTGGAGGGACAGGCGGGCAAGAGACCCAGTACTTC. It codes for CASSGGTGGQETQYF.